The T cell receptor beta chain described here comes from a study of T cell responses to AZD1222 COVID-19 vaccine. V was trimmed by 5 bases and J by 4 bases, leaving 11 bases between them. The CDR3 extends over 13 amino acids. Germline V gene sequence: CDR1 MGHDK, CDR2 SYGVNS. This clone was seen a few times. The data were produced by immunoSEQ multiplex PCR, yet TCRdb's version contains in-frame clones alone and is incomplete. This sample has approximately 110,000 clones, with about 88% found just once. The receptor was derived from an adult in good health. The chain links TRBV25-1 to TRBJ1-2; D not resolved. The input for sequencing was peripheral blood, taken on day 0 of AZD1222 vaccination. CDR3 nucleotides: TGTGCCAGCAGTCGCGGGTTCCTCTATGGCTACACCTTC. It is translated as CASSRGFLYGYTF.